These 21 T cell receptor beta chains were all obtained from the same sample, sequenced in a study of blood T cell repertoires in COVID-19. TCRdb keeps only in-frame clones here, not all; method: immunoSEQ multiplex PCR. The sample lists 70,000 or so clones, approximately 80% occurring once. Sample: peripheral blood. The receptors here all came from a man aged 80 or over with active or convalescent COVID-19.

The chain employs TRBV11-3 and TRBJ1-5; D may be TRBD1 (5 bases). Between the trimmed V and J ends, which lost 5 bases and 7 bases, there was a span of 15 bases. CDR3 length: 14 residues. The germline gives CDR1 SGHNT, CDR2 YENEEA. Here the CDR3 DNA reads TGTGCCAGCAGCCTCGGGCAGGGCGACCAGCCCCAGCATTTT. It specifies CASSLGQGDQPQHF.

The chain carries TRBV6-1 and TRBJ2-7; the D gene is possibly TRBD1 (6 bases). The germline gives CDR1 MNHNS, CDR2 SASEGT. The CDR3 consists of 13 residues. V gave up 3 bases and J gave up 6 bases, with 12 bases separating them. Here the CDR3 DNA reads TGTGCCAGCAGTGAGCTTAGGGGGACCGAGCAGTACTTC. It is translated as CASSELRGTEQYF.

The genes are TRBV7-2 and TRBJ2-7, with TRBD2 matching 7 bases. J lost 4 bases, V lost 3 bases, and 6 bases had no gene match. The CDR3 totals 14 residues. Germline CDR1 and CDR2: SGHTA and FQGNSA. The CDR3 spells CASSLGGSGYEQYF. DNA for the CDR3: TGTGCCAGCAGCTTGGGAGGGAGTGGGTACGAGCAGTACTTC.

The rearrangement uses TRBV9 and TRBJ1-1; the D gene is possibly TRBD1 (5 bases). The CDR3 covers 15 residues. Germline loops: CDR1 SGDLS, CDR2 YYNGEE. The V and J ends lost 0 bases and 6 bases respectively, with 15 bases between them. CDR3: CASSVVLGGLAEAFF. For the CDR3, the DNA is TGTGCCAGCAGCGTAGTTCTCGGGGGTTTGGCTGAAGCTTTCTTT.

The V and J genes are TRBV23-1 and TRBJ2-5; D is possibly TRBD2 (5 bases). TRBV23-1 counts as an open reading frame of uncertain function. The CDR3 loop spans 16 amino acids. V was trimmed by 0 bases and J by 5 bases, leaving 16 bases between them. In DNA form, the CDR3 reads TGCGCCAGCAGTCAATCATCTAGCCCTTTCAGGGAGACCCAGTACTTC. Translated: CASSQSSSPFRETQYF.

This clone has a handful of counts. The V gene is TRBV11-2, the J gene TRBJ1-1; D uncertain. The CDR3 sequence is 14 residues long. The ends were cut back, 3 bases at V and 3 bases at J, with 11 bases in the middle. The V gene's germline CDR1 is SGHAT and CDR2 FQNNGV. CDR3 residues: CASSFEGRYTEAFF. CDR3 DNA sequence: TGTGCCAGCAGCTTCGAGGGTAGGTACACTGAAGCTTTCTTT. The full variable domain, its missing parts supplied by reference TRBV11-2 and TRBJ1-1, is EAGVAQSPRYKIIEKRQSVAFWCNPISGHATLYWYQQILGQGPKLLIQFQNNGVVDDSQLPKDRFSAERLKGVDSTLKIQPAKLEDSAVYLCASSFEGRYTEAFFGQGTRLTVV.

This chain uses TRBV5-1 with TRBJ2-1; the D gene is possibly TRBD2 (5 bases). CDR3 length: 15 residues. Germline values: CDR1 SGHRS, CDR2 YFSETQ. Trimming pared 0 bases from V and 3 bases from J, leaving 10 bases between. CDR3 DNA: TGCGCCAGCAGCTTGGCCCCCGGGGTCTACAATGAGCAGTTCTTC. The encoded protein is CASSLAPGVYNEQFF. The variable domain in full, completed from reference TRBV5-1 and TRBJ2-1, reads KAGVTQTPRYLIKTRGQQVTLSCSPISGHRSVSWYQQTPGQGLQFLFEYFSETQRNKGNFPGRFSGRQFSNSRSEMNVSTLELGDSALYLCASSLAPGVYNEQFFGPGTRLTVL.

This clone was recorded once. The rearrangement joins TRBV18 to TRBJ1-1; possibly TRBD1 for D (6 bases). Germline CDR1 is KGHSH and CDR2 is LQKENI. The CDR3 runs 15 residues. With 2 bases removed from V and 0 bases from J, the gap between germline ends came to 10 bases. The CDR3 here is CASSPATGLNTEAFF. Here the CDR3 DNA reads TGTGCCAGCTCACCAGCCACAGGGTTGAACACTGAAGCTTTCTTT.

V and J are TRBV7-2 and TRBJ1-3; 7 nucleotides line up with TRBD1. Germline trimming cut 5 bases from V and 2 bases from J; bases unmatched to any gene: 9. Germline V lookup: CDR1 SGHTA, CDR2 FQGNSA. This CDR3 is built from 16 residues. The CDR3 protein is CASSLIPTGPGNTIYF. The CDR3 DNA follows: TGTGCCAGCAGCCTAATTCCGACAGGGCCTGGAAACACCATATATTTT. Complete variable domain (other parts from reference TRBV7-2 and TRBJ1-3): GAGVSQSPSNKVTEKGKDVELRCDPISGHTALYWYRQSLGQGLEFLIYFQGNSAPDKSGLPSDRFSAERTGGSVSTLTIQRTQQEDSAVYLCASSLIPTGPGNTIYFGEGSWLTVV.

The chain uses TRBV10-3 and TRBJ2-3; 8 nucleotides align to TRBD1. Germline assignment: CDR1 ENHRY and CDR2 SYGVKD. There are 13 residues in the CDR3. The trim removed 2 bases at V and 11 bases at J, leaving 6 bases unmatched. The CDR3 nucleotides are TGTGCCATCAGTGAGGCAGGGGGCGGAGGGCAGTATTTT. Translating it yields CAISEAGGGGQYF.

This clone was seen a single time. The chain links TRBV4-3 to TRBJ2-3, with D possibly being TRBD2 (5 bases). The V gene's germline CDR1 is LGHNA and CDR2 YSLEER. This CDR3 has 15 residues. Trimming took 0 bases from V and 1 from J, leaving 8 bases between them. CDR3 region: CASSQEWRGTDTQYF. The CDR3 DNA is TGCGCCAGCAGCCAAGAGTGGCGGGGCACAGATACGCAGTATTTT.

Concerning this clone: The sample contains more than one DNA sequence encoding this CDR3. The chain carries TRBV11-2 and TRBJ1-2; 10 bases line up with TRBD1. CDR1 SGHAT and CDR2 FQNNGV come from the germline V gene. This CDR3 contains 15 residues. V gave up 5 bases and J gave up 4 bases; unmatched junction bases: 7. The CDR3 reads CASSPRTGGIYGYTF. The CDR3 nucleotides read TGTGCCAGCAGCCCTCGGACAGGGGGGATCTATGGCTACACCTTC.

J is TRBJ1-2 and V is TRBV7-8; TRBD1 agrees at 8 bases. With 6 bases clipped from V and 8 bases from J, the junction kept 8 bases outside the gene matches. Germline lookup yields CDR1 SGHVS and CDR2 FQNEAQ. The length of the CDR3 is 13 residues. The CDR3 DNA reads TGTGCCAGCAGTAGACAGGGGTTGGGCGGCTACACCTTC. This translates into CASSRQGLGGYTF.

This sequence joins TRBV5-6 and TRBJ1-6, with 8 nucleotides matching TRBD1. Losses at the gene ends were 2 bases for V and 9 bases for J; bases not matched to a gene: 7. Germline CDR1 is SGHDT and CDR2 is YYEEEE. The length of the CDR3 is 15 residues. CDR3 loop: CASSLSAGGSSPLHF. Written as DNA, the CDR3 is TGTGCCAGCAGCTTATCGGCAGGGGGCAGTTCACCCCTCCACTTT.

The chain joins TRBV4-1 to TRBJ2-7; 9 bases match TRBD2. This CDR3 region has 16 residues. Germline-derived CDR1 and CDR2 are MGHRA and YSYEKL. The V and J ends lost 1 base and 2 bases, in that order; junction bases with no gene match: 6. CDR3 sequence (DNA): TGCGCCAGCAGCCAAGTCTTAGCGGGGGTTGCCTACGAGCAGTACTTC. As protein: CASSQVLAGVAYEQYF.

The V call is TRBV6-4, the J call TRBJ2-2; weak D call: TRBD1 (5 bases). The CDR3 spans 14 residues. Trimming pared 3 bases from V and 0 bases from J, leaving 5 bases between. Germline V gene sequence: CDR1 MRHNA, CDR2 SNTAGT. In DNA form, the CDR3 reads TGTGCCAGCAGTGAACAGGCGAACACCGGGGAGCTGTTTTTT. It translates to CASSEQANTGELFF.

V usage is TRBV19 and J usage is TRBJ2-4; the match to TRBD1 covers 7 bases. V lost 5 bases, J lost 4 bases, and 5 bases stayed unmatched. The CDR3 length is 14 residues. Per germline, CDR1 LNHDA and CDR2 SQIVND (reference sequence). The DNA of the CDR3 is TGTGCCAGTAGTCGCCCGGACAGGAAAAACATTCAGTACTTC. Its protein product is CASSRPDRKNIQYF.

The CDR3 is CASSTWTGEETQYF. Here the CDR3 DNA reads TGTGCCAGCAGCACCTGGACAGGGGAAGAGACCCAGTACTTC. V is TRBV7-6 and J is TRBJ2-5; 9 nucleotides align to TRBD1. The ends lost 5 bases at V and 3 bases at J; junction bases unmatched: 4. From germline, CDR1 is SGHVS and CDR2 FNYEAQ. The CDR3 covers 14 residues. Supplemented by reference TRBV7-6 and TRBJ2-5, the full variable domain reads GAGVSQSPRYKVTKRGQDVALRCDPISGHVSLYWYRQALGQGPEFLTYFNYEAQQDKSGLPNDRFSAERPEGSISTLTIQRTEQRDSAMYRCASSTWTGEETQYFGPGTRLLVL.

This clone came up a few times. The chain joins TRBV25-1 to TRBJ2-2, with a possible D match to TRBD2 (5 bases). This CDR3 is built from 14 residues. V lost 7 bases and J lost 4, with 13 bases in between. Germline V gene lookup returns CDR1 MGHDK and CDR2 SYGVNS. The CDR3, as DNA: TGTGCCAGCACCGGGGAGTTATTCACCGGGGAGCTGTTTTTT. It is translated as CASTGELFTGELFF.

This clone was counted only a few times. The gene calls are TRBV5-4 and TRBJ1-2; tentative D call: TRBD1 (6 bases). Germline CDR1 SGHNT, CDR2 YYREEE (reference sequence). The CDR3 sequence is 14 residues long. Trimming cost V 4 bases and J 1 base, with 11 bases left between them. CDR3 DNA: TGTGCCAGCAGCATTGGACAGCTTAACTATGGCTACACCTTC. It encodes CASSIGQLNYGYTF. The whole variable domain, remainder taken from reference TRBV5-4 and TRBJ1-2, is ETGVTQSPTHLIKTRGQQVTLRCSSQSGHNTVSWYQQALGQGPQFIFQYYREEENGRGNFPPRFSGLQFPNYSSELNVNALELDDSALYLCASSIGQLNYGYTFGSGTRLTVV.

This chain links TRBV6-5 with TRBJ2-7, with D perhaps TRBD2 (6 bases). The CDR3 length is 14 residues. In germline, CDR1 is MNHEY, CDR2 SVGAGI. V was shortened by 6 bases and J by 7 bases, with 19 bases between the two germline ends. CDR3 amino acids: CASRWGPGLGEQYF. CDR3 in DNA: TGTGCCAGCAGATGGGGACCGGGACTGGGGGAGCAGTACTTC.